Following are 23 T cell receptor beta chains from one sample sequenced in a study of cytomegalovirus exposure and HLA in healthy donors (dated by TCRdb to about 2017). Library method: the immunoSEQ multiplex PCR assay. The multiplex PCR relied on a mix of 60 forward primers for TCR Vbeta segments and 13 reverse primers for TCR Jbeta segments. TCRdb obtained this table from immuneACCESS and retained in-frame rearrangements with V and J assigned. These tables miss some clones; where compared with another copy, unresolved V genes account for less than half of the shortfall, and the remainder is unexplained. In this sample's table one finds 96,000 or so clones. The ten largest make up about 3.4% of the sample. Sequencing used PBMCs. The receptors come from a woman aged 30 to 39 in good health and CMV-seronegative.

The V and J genes are TRBV5-4 and TRBJ1-5; D perhaps matches TRBD1 (5 bases). The CDR3 is made up of 16 amino acids. The V and J ends lost 2 bases and 1 base respectively, with 13 bases between them. Per germline, CDR1 SGHNT and CDR2 YYREEE (reference sequence). CDR3 residues: CASSFSGGSSNQPQHF. CDR3 in DNA: TGTGCCAGCAGCTTTTCCGGGGGGTCGAGCAATCAGCCCCAGCATTTT.

This clone is medium-sized by frequency. CDR3 coding DNA: TGTGCCAGCGGGCCTGCGGGGGTGACAGATACGCAGTATTTT. It specifies CASGPAGVTDTQYF. The V gene is TRBV6-5, the J gene TRBJ2-3; the match to TRBD2 covers 7 bases. The CDR3 runs to 14 residues. The junction had 8 bases not matched to a gene; V was cut back by 8 bases and J by 3 bases. The V gene's germline CDR1 is MNHEY and CDR2 SVGAGI.

The rearrangement uses TRBV6-5 and TRBJ2-2; the D gene is possibly TRBD2 (7 bases). The V and J ends lost 2 bases and 4 bases respectively, with 11 bases between them. Germline-derived CDR1 and CDR2 are MNHEY and SVGAGI. This CDR3 has 15 amino acids. CDR3 amino acids: CASSYGGGPTGELFF. CDR3 nucleotides: TGTGCCAGCAGTTACGGGGGGGGGCCCACCGGGGAGCTGTTTTTT.

This chain links TRBV13 with TRBJ1-4; 7 nucleotides agree with TRBD1. Germline CDR1 PRHDT, CDR2 FYEKMQ (reference sequence). This CDR3 region has 14 residues. V trimming: 5 bases; J trimming: 5 bases; junction bases outside the gene matches: 5. CDR3 protein: CASSLDRANEKLFF. Here the CDR3 DNA reads TGTGCCAGCAGCCTTGACAGGGCGAATGAAAAACTGTTTTTT.

V is TRBV30 and J is TRBJ2-7; 7 nucleotides align to TRBD2. The CDR3 totals 15 residues. The germline gives CDR1 GTSNPN, CDR2 SVGIG (reference sequence). The trim removed 0 bases at V and 0 bases at J, leaving 5 bases unmatched. In DNA, the CDR3 is TGTGCCTGGAGTGTATCCCCGGGGGGCTCCTACGAGCAGTACTTC. It specifies CAWSVSPGGSYEQYF.

This rearrangement joins TRBV27 to TRBJ2-3, with a weak D call TRBD1 (7 bases). The length of the CDR3 is 17 residues. Germline V gene sequence: CDR1 MNHEY, CDR2 SMNVEV (reference sequence). Trimming removed 3 bases at V and 1 base at J, with 17 bases between. The CDR3 loop reads CASSFRGRGVGTDTQYF. The DNA for the CDR3 is TGTGCCAGCAGTTTCAGGGGCAGGGGGGTGGGCACAGATACGCAGTATTTT.

The V gene is TRBV4-2, the J gene TRBJ1-4; D ambiguous. Germline loops: CDR1 LGHNA, CDR2 YNFKEQ. The CDR3 contains 14 residues. Trimming shortened V by 1 base and J by 11 bases, and 14 bases separated the two germline ends. Here the CDR3 DNA reads TGTGCCAGCAGCCAAGCCCCGGCAGAGACTAAACTGTTTTTT. Translated: CASSQAPAETKLFF.

The chain combines TRBV6-5 with TRBJ1-5, with 7 bases identical to TRBD1. The CDR3 is 15 amino acids. The V segment lost 6 bases and the J segment 7 bases; nucleotides outside the gene matches: 12. The V gene's germline CDR1 is MNHEY and CDR2 SVGAGI. DNA of the CDR3: TGTGCCAGCAGCTCGGACAGGACTCTGTTGCAGCCCCAGCATTTT. The encoded protein is CASSSDRTLLQPQHF.

The chain recombines TRBV9 with TRBJ1-2; 7 positions match TRBD1. The trim removed 4 bases at V and 0 bases at J, leaving 9 bases unmatched. The CDR3 has 16 residues. The V gene's germline CDR1 is SGDLS and CDR2 YYNGEE. DNA of the CDR3: TGTGCCAGCAGCCCTCGGGACAGCTTAGCTAACTATGGCTACACCTTC. Protein: CASSPRDSLANYGYTF.

The chain carries TRBV25-1 and TRBJ2-5, with D possibly TRBD1 on 5 matching bases. Trimming removed 6 bases at V and 6 bases at J, with 8 bases between. Germline CDR1 MGHDK, CDR2 SYGVNS. The length of the CDR3 is 11 residues. CDR3 in amino acids: CASRGVKTQYF. The CDR3 DNA reads as TGTGCCAGCAGAGGGGTCAAGACCCAGTACTTC. Supplemented by reference TRBV25-1 and TRBJ2-5, the full variable domain reads EADIYQTPRYLVIGTGKKITLECSQTMGHDKMYWYQQDPGMELHLIHYSYGVNSTEKGDLSSESTVSRIRTEHFPLTLESARPSHTSQYLCASRGVKTQYFGPGTRLLVL.

The J gene is TRBJ2-7, the V gene TRBV9, with 14 positions matching TRBD2. Germline CDR1 SGDLS, CDR2 YYNGEE. This CDR3 is built from 18 residues. J gave up 7 bases and V 0 bases, and 12 bases lay outside the gene matches. The CDR3 region is CASSVDPITTSGRGEQYF. In DNA, the CDR3 is TGTGCCAGCAGCGTAGACCCCATTACGACTAGCGGGAGGGGGGAGCAGTACTTC.

The V gene is TRBV27, the J gene TRBJ2-3; no clear D. V was shortened by 3 bases and J by 5 bases, with 9 bases between the two germline ends. This CDR3 comprises 13 residues. The germline V gene has CDR1 MNHEY and CDR2 SMNVEV (reference sequence). The CDR3, as DNA: TGTGCCAGCAGTTTCCATCGGGTAGATACGCAGTATTTT. Translation: CASSFHRVDTQYF.

This chain joins TRBV19 and TRBJ1-5; 7 bases line up with TRBD1. This CDR3 contains 16 residues. Germline-derived CDR1 and CDR2 are LNHDA and SQIVND (reference sequence). Losses at the gene ends were 5 bases for V and 5 bases for J; bases not matched to a gene: 12. This CDR3 is CASSLETGQSHQPQHF. CDR3 nucleotides: TGTGCCAGTAGTTTGGAGACGGGACAGTCACATCAGCCCCAGCATTTT.

V is TRBV5-1 and J is TRBJ2-5, with 7 bases that match TRBD1. Near its end, the DNA agrees better with TRBJ2-7, so the J call may be wrong. CDR3 size: 14 residues. CDR1 and CDR2 from the germline V gene are SGHRS and YFSETQ. CDR3 coding DNA: TGCGCCAGCAGCTTGACAGGGGCATCCTACGAGCAGTACTTC. Its translation: CASSLTGASYEQYF.

This chain joins TRBV7-3 and TRBJ2-1; possible D gene TRBD2, 5 bases. Germline CDR1 and CDR2: SGHTA and FQGTGA. The length of the CDR3 is 16 residues. V was trimmed by 2 bases and J by 4 bases, leaving 15 bases between them. The CDR3 is CASSLLSGTDYNEQFF. The CDR3 coding sequence is TGTGCCAGCAGCTTACTTTCGGGAACGGATTACAATGAGCAGTTCTTC.

The chain is built from TRBV6-5 and TRBJ1-3; D unresolved. The CDR3 loop spans 12 amino acids. V was shortened by 5 bases and J by 9 bases, with 11 bases between the two germline ends. Germline-derived CDR1 and CDR2 are MNHEY and SVGAGI. The CDR3 spells CASSPSTGTIYF. CDR3 nucleotides: TGTGCCAGCAGTCCCTCCACGGGCACCATATATTTT.

The chain joins TRBV5-1 to TRBJ2-5; D gene ambiguous. The tail of the sequence fits TRBJ2-7 better, so the J call may be wrong. Looked up from germline, CDR1 is SGHRS and CDR2 is YFSETQ. The CDR3 is made up of 13 amino acids. The CDR3 coding sequence is TGCGCCAGCAGCTTGGCGGGTCTATACGAGCAGTACTTC. This encodes CASSLAGLYEQYF.

The V and J genes are TRBV7-8 and TRBJ2-6; D unresolved. Trimming took off 4 bases at V and 3 bases at J, with 13 bases between the two ends. Germline V gene sequence: CDR1 SGHVS, CDR2 FQNEAQ. This CDR3 region has 16 residues. As DNA, the CDR3 is TGTGCCAGCAGCTCCCGTAACCTAGATGGGGCCAACGTCCTGACTTTC. As protein: CASSSRNLDGANVLTF.

Its frequency marks this clone as medium-sized. The rearrangement uses TRBV27 and TRBJ1-1, with D perhaps TRBD1 (5 bases). Germline loops: CDR1 MNHEY, CDR2 SMNVEV (reference sequence). This CDR3 has 14 residues. Trimming left V 5 bases short and J 1 base short, with 11 bases between. The CDR3 nucleotides read TGTGCCAGCAGTCTCGGTGGACAGAACACTGAAGCTTTCTTT. Translating it yields CASSLGGQNTEAFF.

CDR3 amino acids: CASRAQGAPGNTIYF. The CDR3 DNA is TGTGCCAGCAGGGCCCAGGGGGCGCCCGGAAACACCATATATTTT. This chain uses TRBV2 with TRBJ1-3; TRBD1 agrees at 8 bases. The V segment lost 6 bases and the J segment 4 bases; nucleotides outside the gene matches: 8. The germline gives CDR1 SNHLY, CDR2 FYNNEI. The CDR3 loop spans 15 amino acids. Variable domain in full (rest from reference TRBV2 and TRBJ1-3): EPEVTQTPSHQVTQMGQEVILRCVPISNHLYFYWYRQILGQKVEFLVSFYNNEISEKSEIFDDQFSVERPDGSNFTLKIRSTKLEDSAMYFCASRAQGAPGNTIYFGEGSWLTVV.

This chain links TRBV27 with TRBJ2-2; a possible D gene is TRBD1 (6 bases). Germline V gene data show CDR1 as MNHEY and CDR2 as SMNVEV (reference sequence). The ends were cut back, 6 bases at V and 2 bases at J, with 16 bases in the middle. The CDR3 is 16 residues long. The CDR3 spells CASSLAGAQNTGELFF. DNA for the CDR3: TGTGCCAGCAGCCTCGCAGGGGCGCAAAACACCGGGGAGCTGTTTTTT.

The chain is built from TRBV19 and TRBJ2-6; 7 nucleotides line up with TRBD2. Germline V lookup: CDR1 LNHDA, CDR2 SQIVND (reference sequence). The CDR3 has 16 residues. V lost 2 bases and J lost 1; bases outside the gene matches: 2. The CDR3 reads CASSIRGGSGANVLTF. The CDR3 nucleotides read TGTGCCAGTAGTATAAGGGGAGGGTCTGGGGCCAACGTCCTGACTTTC.

V and J are TRBV7-3 and TRBJ2-3; 7 bases line up with TRBD2. Germline CDR1 reads SGHTA; CDR2 reads FQGTGA. With V trimmed by 2 bases and J by 2 bases, 7 bases remained unmatched. The CDR3 spans 16 residues. In DNA, the CDR3 is TGTGCCAGCAGCTTAGGGGCGGGGAGGGACACAGATACGCAGTATTTT. It translates to CASSLGAGRDTDTQYF.